What follows describes a single TCR beta chain. Assay: immunoSEQ multiplex PCR; the TCRdb copy retains only in-frame clones and omits some. Among approximately 460,000 clones listed, roughly nine tenths were seen once. V lost 3 bases to trimming and J lost 6 bases, with 11 bases between them. CDR3 size: 12 residues. Per germline, CDR1 GTSNPN and CDR2 SVGIG (reference sequence). This specimen comes from a study of Ad26.COV2.S vaccination and SARS-CoV-2 variants. Study background: Intramuscular Ad26.COV2.S doses were given once or twice, 56 days apart.

Documented treatment: 15 to 20 received Ad26.COV2.S at low or high dose, single or two shots; about 5 received placebo; per-sample allocation not given. Sampling was done on day 63 after the first vaccine or placebo injection. This receptor was taken from a person between 18 and 65 years old who received the Ad26.COV2.S COVID-19 vaccine or a placebo. Material: peripheral blood, obtained in a trial of Ad26.COV2.S vaccine versus placebo. The chain couples TRBV30 to TRBJ2-5; D is undetermined. The CDR3 region is CAWRQSGKTQYF. CDR3 DNA sequence: TGTGCCTGGAGACAGTCCGGCAAGACCCAGTACTTC.